Each of the 11 T cell receptor beta chains below was sequenced from the same sample in a study of cytomegalovirus exposure and HLA in healthy donors. Researchers ran the PCR with 60 Vbeta and 13 Jbeta primers. Libraries were prepared by immunoSEQ multiplex PCR; TCRdb keeps only in-frame clonotypes and omits some of them. Here the sample spans 150,000 to 200,000 clones, 77% being singletons. The sequencing input was PBMCs. These receptors were taken from a woman aged 40 to 55 in good health and CMV-seropositive.

This chain connects TRBV5-6 to TRBJ1-5; tentative D call: TRBD1 (5 bases). The ends were cut back, 4 bases at V and 3 bases at J, with 14 bases in the middle. The CDR3 is made up of 15 amino acids. Germline assignment: CDR1 SGHDT and CDR2 YYEEEE. The CDR3 loop is CASSKGRFLNQPQHF. CDR3 in DNA: TGTGCCAGCAGCAAGGGGCGATTCCTCAATCAGCCCCAGCATTTT.

The chain links TRBV19 to TRBJ1-4; D gene unclear. V was trimmed by 5 bases and J by 3 bases, leaving 19 bases between them. The germline gives CDR1 LNHDA, CDR2 SQIVND (reference sequence). The CDR3 spans 17 residues. Here the CDR3 DNA reads TGTGCCAGTAGTTCGTGGGCGTTCCCCGGGGCTAATGAAAAACTGTTTTTT. Translation gives CASSSWAFPGANEKLFF. Drawing the rest from reference TRBV19 and TRBJ1-4, the complete variable domain is DGGITQSPKYLFRKEGQNVTLSCEQNLNHDAMYWYRQDPGQGLRLIYYSQIVNDFQKGDIAEGYSVSREKKESFPLTVTSAQKNPTAFYLCASSSWAFPGANEKLFFGSGTQLSVL.

The gene calls are TRBV7-9 and TRBJ2-5; D possibly corresponds to TRBD2 (6 bases). This CDR3 comprises 17 residues. The germline V gene has CDR1 SEHNR and CDR2 FQNEAQ (reference sequence). Trimming took 5 bases from V and 0 from J, leaving 19 bases between them. The CDR3 region has the DNA TGTGCCAGCAGCCCCGGCGTAACTAGCCGCTACCAAGAGACCCAGTACTTC. Protein: CASSPGVTSRYQETQYF.

The chain couples TRBV18 to TRBJ1-2; 8 positions agree with TRBD1. The CDR3 spans 16 residues. Germline CDR1 KGHSH, CDR2 LQKENI. Germline trimming cut 3 bases from V and 0 bases from J; bases unmatched to any gene: 6. CDR3 in amino acids: CASSPIRDRTNYGYTF. The CDR3 DNA reads TGTGCCAGCTCACCGATCCGGGACAGGACTAACTATGGCTACACCTTC.

The rearrangement uses TRBV7-9 and TRBJ2-2; 9 bases match TRBD2. This CDR3 is 15 amino acids long. V lost 4 bases, J lost 3 bases, and 3 bases stayed unmatched. Germline V gives CDR1 SEHNR, CDR2 FQNEAQ (reference sequence). The DNA for the CDR3 is TGTGCCAGCAGCTCCGGGACTAGCCACACCGGGGAGCTGTTTTTT. It is translated as CASSSGTSHTGELFF.

The rearrangement uses TRBV12-5 and TRBJ1-1; TRBD1 is a possible D gene (6 bases). Trimming pared 2 bases from V and 1 base from J, leaving 11 bases between. This CDR3 comprises 15 residues. Germline CDR1 is LGHNT and CDR2 is FRNRAP. The CDR3 loop is CASGLSRGGNTEAFF. DNA of the CDR3: TGTGCTAGTGGTTTGTCCAGGGGTGGGAACACTGAAGCTTTCTTT. The full variable domain, with the rest looked up from reference TRBV12-5 and TRBJ1-1, is DARVTQTPRHKVTEMGQEVTMRCQPILGHNTVFWYRQTMMQGLELLAYFRNRAPLDDSGMPKDRFSAEMPDATLATLKIQPSEPRDSAVYFCASGLSRGGNTEAFFGQGTRLTVV.

The chain recombines TRBV6-6 with TRBJ1-2; TRBD1 is a possible D gene (6 bases). Germline values: CDR1 MNHNY, CDR2 SVGAGI (reference sequence). This CDR3 region has 15 residues. V was trimmed by 0 bases and J by 1 base, leaving 9 bases between them. The chain's CDR3 is CASSYSQGLNYGYTF. Here the CDR3 DNA reads TGTGCCAGCAGTTACTCTCAGGGGCTTAACTATGGCTACACCTTC.

The chain combines TRBV30 with TRBJ1-4, with a weak D call TRBD1 (6 bases). CDR3 length: 15 amino acids. V was clipped by 2 bases and J by 8 bases, with 18 bases between them. In germline, CDR1 is GTSNPN, CDR2 SVGIG (reference sequence). CDR3 sequence: CAWSPRGRLLEKLFF. CDR3 nucleotide sequence: TGTGCCTGGAGTCCCAGGGGCCGGCTCTTGGAAAAACTGTTTTTT.

This chain links TRBV6-5 with TRBJ1-1, with D maybe TRBD1 (5 bases). Trimming removed 3 bases at V and 1 base at J, with 12 bases between. CDR1 is MNHEY, CDR2 SVGAGI, per germline. CDR3 length: 15 residues. This CDR3 is CASSYKWGGNTEAFF. CDR3 nucleotide sequence: TGTGCCAGCAGTTATAAATGGGGGGGGAACACTGAAGCTTTCTTT.

The V and J genes are TRBV29-1 and TRBJ2-7, with 9 bases fitting TRBD1. V shed 7 bases, J shed 7 bases, and the junction held 8 bases outside the gene matches. This CDR3 spans 12 amino acids. Germline CDR1 is SQVTM and CDR2 is ANQGSEA. The CDR3 bases are TGCAGCGGGGGACAGGGTTTGGGAGAGCAGTACTTC. Translation: CSGGQGLGEQYF.

This clone was observed a few times. The CDR3 region has the DNA TGTGCCAGCAGTTTGTCGCGGGAGCCCTACAATGAGCAGTTCTTC. Its protein product is CASSLSREPYNEQFF. The chain uses TRBV27 and TRBJ2-1, with TRBD2 matching over 7 bases. The CDR3 loop spans 15 amino acids. Looked up from germline, CDR1 is MNHEY and CDR2 is SMNVEV (reference sequence). V lost 3 bases to trimming and J lost 2 bases; unmatched junction nucleotides: 4.